The 18 T cell receptor beta chains in this list originate from one sample, sequenced in a study of Ad26.COV2.S vaccination and SARS-CoV-2 variants. The repertoire was sequenced with immunoSEQ multiplex PCR; TCRdb's copy has only in-frame clones and lacks some. Of about 280,000 clones in the sample, around 87% were seen once. This sample's treatment: 15 to 20 received Ad26.COV2.S at low or high dose, single or two shots; 5 received placebo; per-sample allocation not given. Day 63 after the first vaccine or placebo injection was the time point for sampling. Source: peripheral blood, taken in a trial of Ad26.COV2.S vaccine versus placebo. Every receptor here comes from a person between 18 and 59 years old who received the Ad26.COV2.S COVID-19 vaccine or a placebo.

V and J are TRBV18 and TRBJ2-1, with a weak D call TRBD2 (6 bases). Per the germline V gene, CDR1 is KGHSH and CDR2 is LQKENI. The CDR3 extends over 13 amino acids. Trimming stripped 6 bases from V and 5 bases from J, with 11 bases between. The CDR3 DNA sequence: TGTGCCAGCTCCAGCTGGGGGGACAATGAGCAGTTCTTC. Protein product: CASSSWGDNEQFF.

The chain carries TRBV9 and TRBJ2-3; TRBD1 matches 7 bases. The CDR3 is 13 residues long. Trimming removed 4 bases from V and 6 bases from J; junction bases left unmatched: 5. The germline V gene has CDR1 SGDLS and CDR2 YYNGEE. Here the CDR3 reads CASSNRGRDTQYF. CDR3 bases: TGTGCCAGCAGCAACAGGGGCCGGGATACGCAGTATTTT.

The CDR3 DNA is TGCGCCAGCAGTGAGTCGAGGGGGCAGCAGCCCCAGCATTTT. It specifies CASSESRGQQPQHF. The V gene is TRBV10-2, the J gene TRBJ1-5; TRBD1 matches at 7 bases. Germline lookup yields CDR1 WSHSY and CDR2 SAAADI. This CDR3 is 14 amino acids long. J was trimmed by 7 bases and V by 0 bases; bases with no gene match: 3.

The V gene is TRBV27, the J gene TRBJ1-1; D is unclear. This CDR3 region has 13 residues. The germline V gene encodes CDR1 MNHEY and CDR2 SMNVEV (reference sequence). Trimming cost V 3 bases and J 2 bases, with 7 bases left between them. DNA for the CDR3: TGTGCCAGCAGTTTTTGGCGCAACACTGAAGCTTTCTTT. Its translation is CASSFWRNTEAFF.

The chain recombines TRBV19 with TRBJ2-1; D is undetermined. Deletions cut 5 bases from V and 4 bases from J, with 9 bases between. The CDR3 covers 13 residues. Germline V gene lookup returns CDR1 LNHDA and CDR2 SQIVND (reference sequence). Written as DNA, the CDR3 is TGTGCCAGTAGTCTCGGGCAGTACAATGAGCAGTTCTTC. Its protein product is CASSLGQYNEQFF.

The CDR3 sequence is CASSWGDGELFF. Here the CDR3 DNA reads TGTGCCAGCAGCTGGGGAGACGGGGAGCTGTTTTTT. J is TRBJ2-2 and V is TRBV5-4; a possible D gene is TRBD2 (5 bases). Per the germline V gene, CDR1 is SGHNT and CDR2 is YYREEE (reference sequence). The CDR3 has 12 residues. The V end was cut by 3 bases, the J end by 7 bases, with 7 bases between. Based on the CDR3 plus reference TRBV5-4 and TRBJ2-2, the full variable domain is ETGVTQSPTHLIKTRGQQVTLRCSSQSGHNTVSWYQQALGQGPQFIFQYYREEENGRGNFPPRFSGLQFPNYSSELNVNALELDDSALYLCASSWGDGELFFGEGSRLTVL.

The chain recombines TRBV2 with TRBJ2-3, with D unclear. The CDR3 covers 13 residues. The V end lost 6 bases, the J end lost 4 bases, and 11 bases lay between the germline ends. CDR1 and CDR2 (germline): SNHLY, FYNNEI. The CDR3 nucleotides are TGTGCCAGCAGCCAGACTCAGTCAGATACGCAGTATTTT. This encodes CASSQTQSDTQYF.

V is TRBV7-3 and J is TRBJ1-2; no reliable D call. CDR1 is SGHTA and CDR2 is FQGTGA in the germline V gene. CDR3 length: 15 amino acids. Trimming took off 0 bases at V and 2 bases at J, with 10 bases between the two ends. CDR3 region: CASSLTVSSNYGYTF. The CDR3 DNA reads TGTGCCAGCAGCTTAACAGTGTCATCGAACTATGGCTACACCTTC.

The chain uses TRBV2 and TRBJ1-1, with D hard to call. The CDR3 totals 11 residues. Germline CDR1 reads SNHLY; CDR2 reads FYNNEI. The V gene lost 3 bases and the J gene lost 11 bases, with 10 bases spanning the gap. The CDR3: CASSDWIAAFF. The CDR3, as DNA: TGTGCCAGCAGTGATTGGATAGCGGCTTTCTTT.

The table lists this clone with a count of one. V is TRBV12-3 or TRBV12-4 and J is TRBJ2-3; D might be TRBD2 (6 bases). V lost 7 bases and J 5 bases, leaving 13 bases between the germline ends. This CDR3 contains 13 residues. Written as DNA, the CDR3 is TGTGCCAGCACCTTAGGAGGGAAAGATACGCAGTATTTT. This codes for CASTLGGKDTQYF.

Only one count was recorded for this clone. V and J are TRBV3-1 (or the pseudogene TRBV3-2) and TRBJ2-2; no firm D call. The CDR3 is 14 amino acids. Germline lookup yields CDR1 LGHDT and CDR2 YNNKEL (reference sequence). The germline V and J ends were trimmed by 3 bases and 4 bases, with 9 bases remaining between them. CDR3 bases: TGTGCCAGCAGCCACGATATACCCACCGGGGAGCTGTTTTTT. Protein product: CASSHDIPTGELFF.

This clone has only one observation. One junction end disagrees with the germline gene, perhaps due to a read error. The chain employs TRBV5-1 and TRBJ1-3, with D maybe TRBD1 (5 bases). Germline lookup yields CDR1 SGHRS and CDR2 YFSETQ. The CDR3 loop spans 15 amino acids. CDR3 DNA sequence: TGCGCCAGCAGTTTGGGGGTTACCTCTGGAAACACCATATATTTT. It codes for CASSLGVTSGNTIYF.

The chain combines TRBV5-1 with TRBJ1-1; D unclear. Trimming pared 4 bases from V and 8 bases from J, leaving 18 bases between. The CDR3 runs 14 residues. Germline CDR1 is SGHRS and CDR2 is YFSETQ. CDR3 region: CASSRQSGSPEAFF. The CDR3 DNA follows: TGCGCCAGCAGCCGCCAGAGTGGGAGTCCAGAAGCTTTCTTT.

This rearrangement joins TRBV6-5 to TRBJ1-1, with a weak D call TRBD1 (5 bases). Deletions cut 6 bases from V and 2 bases from J, with 7 bases between. The germline V gene has CDR1 MNHEY and CDR2 SVGAGI. The CDR3 consists of 12 residues. The CDR3 DNA reads as TGTGCCAGCAGCGACAGAAACACTGAAGCTTTCTTT. It translates to CASSDRNTEAFF.

The V call is TRBV7-9, the J call TRBJ1-3; TRBD1 aligns across 7 bases. Trimming removed 5 bases from V and 0 bases from J; junction bases left unmatched: 4. Germline V gene data show CDR1 as SEHNR and CDR2 as FQNEAQ (reference sequence). The CDR3 length is 15 residues. The CDR3 coding sequence is TGTGCCAGCAGCCCCAGGGGGAGCTCTGGAAACACCATATATTTT. Protein product: CASSPRGSSGNTIYF.

This chain connects TRBV6-1 to TRBJ1-2; no definite D call. CDR3 length equals 10 residues. V was pared by 0 bases and J by 12 bases, with 5 bases between. Germline values: CDR1 MNHNS, CDR2 SASEGT. This chain's CDR3 is CASSEAGDTF. In DNA, the CDR3 is TGTGCCAGCAGTGAAGCAGGCGACACCTTC.

The rearrangement joins TRBV4-3 to TRBJ2-1, with a possible D match to TRBD1 (6 bases). The CDR3 is made up of 13 amino acids. The germline CDR1 and CDR2 sequences are LGHNA and YSLEER. V lost 2 bases to trimming and J lost 8 bases, with 10 bases between them. In DNA, the CDR3 is TGCGCCAGCAGCCAATACAGGGTGGATGAGCAGTTCTTC. It codes for CASSQYRVDEQFF.

V gene TRBV7-2 combines with J gene TRBJ1-1; TRBD1 matches at 8 bases. J lost 1 base, V lost 5 bases, and 3 bases had no gene match. Germline V gives CDR1 SGHTA, CDR2 FQGNSA. CDR3 length equals 14 residues. The CDR3 here is CASSRDRGNTEAFF. The DNA of the CDR3 is TGTGCCAGCAGCAGAGACAGGGGGAACACTGAAGCTTTCTTT.